The sequence of this T cell receptor beta chain was determined in a study of blood T cells in healthy people across ages. Using a J-beta primer mix together with a sample-barcoded 5' primer, a second PCR was run for roughly 6 to 11 cycles. TCRdb redid the calling of the 5' RACE reads with MiXCR, one entry per CDR3 protein. This sample has approximately 900,000 distinct CDR3 sequences, with just under 30% found just once. This CDR3 comprises 16 residues. The germline V gene encodes CDR1 SQVTM and CDR2 ANQGSEA. V shed 5 bases and J shed 5 bases, with 24 bases lying between them. These same records also appear under a second study, on T cells of mothers and their children. That publication notes: Mother-child pairs who were related displayed a slightly higher overlap than unrelated pairs, a difference that was non-significant.

Sequenced input: blood. The receptor was isolated from a woman aged 40 to 50 in good health. The rearrangement uses TRBV29-1 and TRBJ2-5; perhaps TRBD2 as D (7 bases). The CDR3 loop reads CSVTPRASGRGETQYF. The CDR3 DNA follows: TGCAGCGTTACTCCCCGGGCTAGCGGAAGGGGGGAGACCCAGTACTTC.